This T cell receptor (beta chain) is drawn from a study of T cells in Graves' hyperthyroidism and ophthalmopathy. Findings of the study overall: Most expanded thyroid clonotypes above 0.001 also appeared in blood.

What was amplified from RNA transcripts were TCR beta CDR3 regions. TCR CDR3 regions were first amplified by RT-PCR with HTBI primers. One entry per CDR3 protein, called by TCRdb with MiXCR from the multiplex PCR reads. Of about half a million distinct CDR3 sequences detected, around 21% appear once; the ten largest clones hold about 26%. Newly diagnosed hyperthyroidism, duration under 2 months, in patients aged 18 to 65. Patients having uncontrolled infection, another autoimmune disease, pregnancy or lactation were not included. In making diagnoses, clinical symptoms, serum thyroxine and TRAb, thyroid ultrasound and orbital computed tomography were all used. V was cut by 6 bases and J by 3 bases, with 6 bases left in between. Germline V gives CDR1 SNHLY, CDR2 FYNNEI. The CDR3 contains 13 residues. As for this clonotype: What it binds is not known.

The source material was blood. The chain recombines TRBV2 with TRBJ1-6; no reliable D call. The source of this sequence is a man younger than 30 with Graves' hyperthyroidism. The CDR3 bases are TGTGCCAGCAGACGGGACTATAATTCACCCCTCCACTTT. This codes for CASRRDYNSPLHF.